This T cell receptor beta chain was observed in a study of T cell responses to AZD1222 COVID-19 vaccine. Study-wide results and limits: Targets within unmutated variant regions were reportedly found for nearly half of spike-specific TCRs. Researchers took repertoire samples only after the peak T cell response had come. Donors were largely white British and mainly female; clonal diversity was possibly underestimated. Seropositive AZD1222 recipients at baseline numbered only five to seven.

As concerns this clone: Its antigen is currently unknown.

The method was immunoSEQ multiplex PCR; TCRdb's version includes in-frame clones alone and lacks a portion of them. The sample consists of 90,000 to 120,000 clones, 75% to 95% of them appearing once. CDR1 and CDR2 (germline): DFQATT, SNEGSKA (reference sequence). V lost 3 bases and J lost 0; bases outside the gene matches: 14. The CDR3 runs to 18 residues. The gene calls are TRBV20-1 and TRBJ2-1, with TRBD2 matching 7 bases. The sequence was collected from an adult who received the AZD1222 COVID-19 vaccine. Here the sequenced sample was peripheral blood, taken 28 days after the second AZD1222 dose. CDR3 amino acids: CSASGGLGGQSSYNEQFF. The DNA of the CDR3 is TGCAGTGCTAGTGGTGGACTAGGAGGCCAGAGCTCCTACAATGAGCAGTTCTTC.